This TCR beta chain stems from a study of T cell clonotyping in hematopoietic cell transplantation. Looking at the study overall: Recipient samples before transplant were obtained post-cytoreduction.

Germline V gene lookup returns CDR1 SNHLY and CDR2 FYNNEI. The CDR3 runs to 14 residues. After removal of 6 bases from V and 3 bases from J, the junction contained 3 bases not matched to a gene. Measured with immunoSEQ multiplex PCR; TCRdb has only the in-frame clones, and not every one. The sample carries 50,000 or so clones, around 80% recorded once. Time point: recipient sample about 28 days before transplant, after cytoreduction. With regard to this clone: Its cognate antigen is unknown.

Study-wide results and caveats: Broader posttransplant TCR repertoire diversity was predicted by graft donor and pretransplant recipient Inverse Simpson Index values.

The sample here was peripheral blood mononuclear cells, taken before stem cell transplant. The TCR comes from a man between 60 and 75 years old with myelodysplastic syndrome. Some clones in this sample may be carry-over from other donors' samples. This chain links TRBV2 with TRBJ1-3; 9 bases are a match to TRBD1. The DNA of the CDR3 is TGTGCCAGCAGGGACAGGGGACTTGGAAACACCATATATTTT. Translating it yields CASRDRGLGNTIYF.